This T cell receptor beta chain was retrieved from a study of OX40 agonist ivuxolimab in advanced cancers. As for the study in general: Across the patients, intravenous ivuxolimab was delivered every 2 weeks at 0.01 to 10 mg/kg. The dose-escalation cohort was around 83% male, with a mean age of about 58 years, ranging roughly 23 to 90.

About this clone: Its antigen is unknown.

Measured with immunoSEQ multiplex PCR; TCRdb has only the in-frame clones, and not every one. The sample shows about 81,000 clones, more than 70% of them seen only once. This CDR3 spans 13 amino acids. Trimming cost V 0 bases and J 3 bases, with 5 bases left between them. CDR1 is SGHRS and CDR2 is YFSETQ in the germline V gene. Study outcomes and limitations: Both CD4+ and CD8+ T cell populations in blood had undergone clonal expansion by week 6 at 0.1 to 3.0 mg/kg.

V and J are TRBV5-1 and TRBJ2-3, with D hard to call. The sequencing used CD4+ or CD8+ T cells sorted from blood, collected in a trial of the OX40 agonist ivuxolimab. The clonotype originates from an adult with an advanced solid tumor such as melanoma, head and neck, liver or kidney cancer. The CDR3 reads CASSLEFTDTQYF. For the CDR3, the DNA is TGCGCCAGCAGCTTGGAGTTTACAGATACGCAGTATTTT. Together with reference TRBV5-1 and TRBJ2-3, the CDR3 gives the full variable domain: KAGVTQTPRYLIKTRGQQVTLSCSPISGHRSVSWYQQTPGQGLQFLFEYFSETQRNKGNFPGRFSGRQFSNSRSEMNVSTLELGDSALYLCASSLEFTDTQYFGPGTRLTVL.